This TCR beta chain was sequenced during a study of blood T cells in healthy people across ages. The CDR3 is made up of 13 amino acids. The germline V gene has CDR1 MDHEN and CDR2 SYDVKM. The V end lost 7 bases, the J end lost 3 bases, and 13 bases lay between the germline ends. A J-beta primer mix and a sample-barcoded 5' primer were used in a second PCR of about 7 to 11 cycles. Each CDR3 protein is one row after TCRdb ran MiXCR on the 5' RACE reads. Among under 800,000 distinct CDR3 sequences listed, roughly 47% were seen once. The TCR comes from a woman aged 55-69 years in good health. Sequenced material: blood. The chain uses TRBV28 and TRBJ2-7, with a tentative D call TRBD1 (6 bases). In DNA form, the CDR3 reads TGTGCCAGCATTAAGCAACAGGGCTACGAGCAGTACTTC. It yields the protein CASIKQQGYEQYF.